This T cell receptor beta chain was sequenced in a study of identical twins. Every sampled donor was Caucasian and healthy. MiXCR, applied by TCRdb to the 5' RACE reads, yields one record per CDR3 protein. The sample records approximately 530,000 distinct CDR3 sequences, 20% to 25% being singletons. In the case of this clonotype: Antigen unknown.

Whole-study findings and limits: Weaker excess sharing between twins was seen in beta out-of-frame sequences. Without tracking the same donors, conclusions rested on cross-sectional statistical analysis.

CDR3 length equals 17 residues. Germline CDR1 MGHRA, CDR2 YSYEKL. V shed 3 bases, J shed 1 base, and the junction held 8 bases outside the gene matches. The sample was also linked to a second study, of yellow fever vaccine responses in identical twins. In that study: Twins' vaccine T cell response reportedly gave the appearance of partial convergence and partial personalization.

The sample taken for sequencing was CD4+ T cells sorted from blood. The source is a woman between 18 and 30 years old in good health. This chain joins TRBV4-1 and TRBJ2-2; 7 positions agree with TRBD2. The CDR3 DNA sequence: TGCGCCAGCAGCCACTTATGGGGGGGAAAGAACACCGGGGAGCTGTTTTTT. Encoded protein: CASSHLWGGKNTGELFF.